Described below is a single T cell receptor (beta chain) sequence and its context. The antigen is undetermined. The sample belongs to a study of T cell responses to AZD1222 COVID-19 vaccine. Here immunoSEQ multiplex PCR was the method, and the copy in TCRdb shows in-frame clones only, minus some. The sample records around 140,000 clones, about 93% being singletons. The CDR3 totals 16 residues. CDR1 and CDR2 (germline): LNHNV, YYDKDF (reference sequence). V gave up 0 bases and J gave up 10 bases, with 16 bases separating them. Regarding the study as a whole: Donors skewed white British and female; clonal diversity was possibly underestimated. At 160-218 and 743-854, vaccine-associated CD4 TCRs were dominant, and they spanned spike.

The receptor was isolated from an adult in good health. The chain couples TRBV15 to TRBJ1-6; D unresolved. This specimen was peripheral blood, taken on day 0 of AZD1222 vaccination. The CDR3 reads CATSRDRLFRGSPLHF. CDR3 bases: TGTGCCACCAGCAGAGACCGACTTTTCCGAGGGTCACCCCTCCACTTT.